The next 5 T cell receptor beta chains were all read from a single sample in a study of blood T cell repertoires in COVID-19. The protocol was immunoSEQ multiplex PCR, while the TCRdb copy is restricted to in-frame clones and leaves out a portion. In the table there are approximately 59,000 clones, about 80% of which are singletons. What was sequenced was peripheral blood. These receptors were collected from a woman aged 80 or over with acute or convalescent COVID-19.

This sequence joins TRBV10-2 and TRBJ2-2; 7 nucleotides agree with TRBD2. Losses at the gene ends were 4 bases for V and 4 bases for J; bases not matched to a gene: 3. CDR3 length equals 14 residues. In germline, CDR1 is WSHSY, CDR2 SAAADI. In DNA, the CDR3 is TGCGCCAGCAGTGGGCCTAGCGGCACCGGGGAGCTGTTTTTT. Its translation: CASSGPSGTGELFF.

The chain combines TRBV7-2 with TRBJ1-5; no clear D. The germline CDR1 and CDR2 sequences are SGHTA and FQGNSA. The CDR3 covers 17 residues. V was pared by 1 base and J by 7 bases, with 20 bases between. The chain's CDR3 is CASSLVVTGPVRQPQHF. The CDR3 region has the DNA TGTGCCAGCAGCTTAGTCGTTACGGGTCCAGTTCGCCAGCCCCAGCATTTT.

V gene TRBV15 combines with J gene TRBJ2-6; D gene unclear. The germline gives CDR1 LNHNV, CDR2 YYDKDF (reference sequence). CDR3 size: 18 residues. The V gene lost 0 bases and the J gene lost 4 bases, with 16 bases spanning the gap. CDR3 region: CATSRDPNLRSGANVLTF. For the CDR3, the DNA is TGTGCCACCAGCAGAGATCCCAACCTGAGGTCGGGGGCCAACGTCCTGACTTTC.

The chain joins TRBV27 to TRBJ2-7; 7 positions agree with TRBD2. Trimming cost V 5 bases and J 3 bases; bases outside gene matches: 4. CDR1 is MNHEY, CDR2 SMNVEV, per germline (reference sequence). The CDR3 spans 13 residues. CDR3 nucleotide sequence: TGTGCCAGCAGTATTAGGACTAGCTACGAGCAGTACTTC. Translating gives CASSIRTSYEQYF.

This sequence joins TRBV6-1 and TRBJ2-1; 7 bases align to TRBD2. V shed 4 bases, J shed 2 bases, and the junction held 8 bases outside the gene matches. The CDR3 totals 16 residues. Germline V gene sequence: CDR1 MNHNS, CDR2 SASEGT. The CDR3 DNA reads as TGTGCCAGCAGTGCCTCGGGCGGGGGACCCTACAATGAGCAGTTCTTC. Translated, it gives CASSASGGGPYNEQFF.